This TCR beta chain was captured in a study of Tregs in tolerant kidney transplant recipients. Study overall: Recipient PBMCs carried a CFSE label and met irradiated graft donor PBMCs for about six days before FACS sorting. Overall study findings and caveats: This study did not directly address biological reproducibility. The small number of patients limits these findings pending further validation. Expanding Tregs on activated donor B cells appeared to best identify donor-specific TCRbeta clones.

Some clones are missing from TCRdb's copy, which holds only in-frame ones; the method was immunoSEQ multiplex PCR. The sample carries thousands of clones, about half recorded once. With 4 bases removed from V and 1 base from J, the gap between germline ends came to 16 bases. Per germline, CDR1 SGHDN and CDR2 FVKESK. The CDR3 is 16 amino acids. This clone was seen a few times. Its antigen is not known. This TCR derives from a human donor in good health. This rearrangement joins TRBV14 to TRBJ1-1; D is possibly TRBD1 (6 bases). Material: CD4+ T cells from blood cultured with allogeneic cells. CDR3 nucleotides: TGTGCCAGCAGCCGATCCCAGGGGATGCGGAACACTGAAGCTTTCTTT. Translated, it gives CASSRSQGMRNTEAFF. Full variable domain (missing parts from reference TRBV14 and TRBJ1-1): EAGVTQFPSHSVIEKGQTVTLRCDPISGHDNLYWYRRVMGKEIKFLLHFVKESKQDESGMPNNRFLAERTGGTYSTLKVQPAELEDSGVYFCASSRSQGMRNTEAFFGQGTRLTVV.